The entry below describes one T cell receptor (beta chain). At the DNA level, this CDR3 is encoded by other sequences in the same sample as well. In the authors' workflow: Amplification with reference gene primers provided the estimates of nucleated cell counts. Some clones are missing from TCRdb's copy, which holds only in-frame ones; the method was immunoSEQ multiplex PCR. V, J and clone size reflect that table, while D and trimming were determined from the DNA. The table has tens of thousands of clones, about three quarters seen once. V dropped 7 bases and J dropped 0; count of bases not matched to a gene: 9. The germline V gene has CDR1 MDHEN and CDR2 SYDVKM. This CDR3 is 16 amino acids long. This sample is drawn from a study of blood T cell repertoires in COVID-19. The wider study: Acute and convalescent COVID-19 samples came from the United States, Italy and Spain. T cells, B-cell-depleted T cells, or PBMCs provided the cDNA or gDNA that served as material.

The source is a man younger than 45 with COVID-19, enrolled during active disease. What was sequenced was peripheral blood. The chain combines TRBV28 with TRBJ1-1; 9 bases are shared with TRBD1. CDR3 sequence: CASKDRGLHLNTEAFF. In DNA, the CDR3 is TGTGCCAGCAAGGACAGGGGTCTCCATTTGAACACTGAAGCTTTCTTT.